The text below deals with one TCR beta chain. Per the original methods: Amplification with reference gene primers provided the estimates of nucleated cell counts. Sequencing used immunoSEQ multiplex PCR; TCRdb keeps in-frame clones, though not all of them. That table supplies the V and J calls and clone size; D and trimming were determined from the DNA. The data contain just under 350,000 clones, roughly 86% of them seen just once; the ten biggest clones take up around 6.6%. Seattle's cohort entered during active infection and was followed longitudinally. The data were obtained in a study of blood T cell repertoires in COVID-19. About the study: Both acute and convalescent COVID-19 samples were obtained from the United States, Italy and Spain. PBMCs, B-cell-depleted T cells, or T cells provided the cDNA or gDNA that made up the material.

Material: peripheral blood. This TCR was recovered from a woman between 70 and 85 years old with COVID-19, enrolled during active disease.

The CDR3 spells CAWSRGLAANTGELFF. The CDR3 DNA follows: TGTGCCTGGAGTAGGGGACTAGCGGCGAACACCGGGGAGCTGTTTTTT. V gene TRBV30 combines with J gene TRBJ2-2, with TRBD2 identical over 11 bases. The length of the CDR3 is 16 residues. V was clipped by 2 bases and J by 0 bases; unmatched bases: 2. Germline V CDR1 and CDR2: GTSNPN, SVGIG (reference sequence).